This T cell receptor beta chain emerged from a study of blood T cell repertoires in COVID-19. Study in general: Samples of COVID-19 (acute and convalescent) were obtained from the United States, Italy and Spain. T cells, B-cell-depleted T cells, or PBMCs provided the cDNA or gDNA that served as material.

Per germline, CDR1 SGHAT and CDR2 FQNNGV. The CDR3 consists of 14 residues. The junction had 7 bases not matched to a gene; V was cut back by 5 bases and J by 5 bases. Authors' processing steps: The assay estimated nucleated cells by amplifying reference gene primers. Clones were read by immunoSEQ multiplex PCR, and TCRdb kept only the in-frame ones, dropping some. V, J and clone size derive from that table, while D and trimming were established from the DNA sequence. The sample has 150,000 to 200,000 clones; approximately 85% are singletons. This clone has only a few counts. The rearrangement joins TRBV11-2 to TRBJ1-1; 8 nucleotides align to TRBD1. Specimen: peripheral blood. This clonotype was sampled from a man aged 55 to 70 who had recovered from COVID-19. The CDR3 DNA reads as TGTGCCAGCAGCCCCGGACAGGGAAGTACTGAAGCTTTCTTT. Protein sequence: CASSPGQGSTEAFF.